The T cell receptor (beta chain) under discussion was sequenced for a study of CD8 T cells in ankylosing spondylitis. Notes on this clonotype: Its antigen is unidentified.

The length of the CDR3 is 14 residues. The V gene end was trimmed by 4 bases and the J gene end by 1 base; junction bases not matched to a gene: 4. The germline CDR1 and CDR2 sequences are MDHEN and SYDVKM. Construction of TCR beta libraries was performed using quantitative 5'-RACE with molecular barcodes. TCRdb fed the 5' RACE reads into MiXCR, producing one record per CDR3 protein. The sample holds a few hundred thousand distinct CDR3 sequences; approximately 16% are singletons and the top ten take approximately 42%. Study results and limitations: Matched ankylosing spondylitis synovial fluid reportedly showed significant enrichment of disease-linked clones. Seemingly distinctive of ankylosing spondylitis blood was a TCR beta motif formed by eight highly homologous variants. In the blood and synovial fluid of reactive arthritis, some motif variants had been previously reported.

This TCR came from a male donor with ankylosing spondylitis. Source material: blood, either unsorted or a sorted T cell fraction (not recorded which). The gene calls are TRBV28 and TRBJ2-7, with 7 bases fitting TRBD2. Here the CDR3 DNA reads TGTGCCAGCAGTTGGGGGAGGGTATCCTACGAGCAGTACTTC. Translated, it gives CASSWGRVSYEQYF.